These 14 T cell receptor beta chains came from one sample sequenced in a study of blood T cells in healthy people across ages. Next came a second PCR, run for roughly 7 to 12 cycles, which used a sample-barcoded 5' primer along with a J-beta primer mix. TCRdb re-called the 5' RACE reads through MiXCR, storing one row per CDR3 protein. Seen here are about 650,000 distinct CDR3 sequences, roughly half observed once, and the top ten hold approximately 13%. The sequenced sample was blood. The receptors shown here come from a woman of 80 years or more in good health.

The chain uses TRBV7-2 and TRBJ2-3; 8 positions agree with TRBD2. The V segment lost 8 bases and the J segment 4 bases; nucleotides outside the gene matches: 11. The CDR3 loop spans 15 amino acids. Germline V gives CDR1 SGHTA, CDR2 FQGNSA. In DNA, the CDR3 is TGTGCCAGCGGCCGACTCGGGGGGGGTGCAGATACGCAGTATTTT. Protein: CASGRLGGGADTQYF. The full variable domain, completed using reference TRBV7-2 and TRBJ2-3, is GAGVSQSPSNKVTEKGKDVELRCDPISGHTALYWYRQSLGQGLEFLIYFQGNSAPDKSGLPSDRFSAERTGGSVSTLTIQRTQQEDSAVYLCASGRLGGGADTQYFGPGTRLTVL.

For this clonotype: Since the CDR3 does not end with the conserved phenylalanine or tryptophan, this likely comes from a read error. V is TRBV12-3 or TRBV12-4 and J is TRBJ2-3, with D unresolved. V dropped 4 bases and J dropped 3 bases, with 11 bases sitting between them. This CDR3 comprises 14 residues. The CDR3 spells CASSYGVKTDTQYS. The CDR3 coding sequence is TGTGCCAGCAGTTATGGGGTGAAAACAGATACGCAGTATTCT.

The rearrangement joins TRBV10-3 to TRBJ2-5; the D call may be TRBD1 or TRBD2 (6 bases each). The CDR3 is made up of 14 amino acids. The V end lost 5 bases, the J end lost 6 bases, and 16 bases lay between the germline ends. The germline gives CDR1 ENHRY, CDR2 SYGVKD. The CDR3 protein is CAISPEGGPKTQYF. The CDR3 region has the DNA TGTGCCATCAGTCCGGAGGGGGGCCCCAAGACCCAGTACTTC.

This clonotype was detected many times. The genes are TRBV28 and TRBJ2-1; no reliable D call. The length of the CDR3 is 15 residues. CDR1 MDHEN and CDR2 SYDVKM come from the germline V gene. The V and J ends lost 8 bases and 0 bases respectively, with 14 bases between them. This CDR3 reads CASRNPPPSYNEQFF. The CDR3 bases are TGTGCCAGCCGGAACCCACCCCCCTCCTACAATGAGCAGTTCTTC. The variable domain in full, with the rest retrieved from reference TRBV28 and TRBJ2-1, is DVKVTQSSRYLVKRTGEKVFLECVQDMDHENMFWYRQDPGLGLRLIYFSYDVKMKEKGDIPEGYSVSREKKERFSLILESASTNQTSMYLCASRNPPPSYNEQFFGPGTRLTVL.

As to this clonotype: Being one base from a much bigger clone, this may be a read error. This chain uses TRBV9 with TRBJ2-3, with unresolved D. V gave up 0 bases and J gave up 0 bases, with 5 bases separating them. This CDR3 region has 14 residues. The germline V gene encodes CDR1 SGDLS and CDR2 YYNGEE. The CDR3 DNA reads TGTGCCAGCAGCGTAGCTTCTAGCACAGATACGCAGTATTTT. Its protein is CASSVASSTDTQYF.

The chain combines TRBV20-1 with TRBJ2-5; D is perhaps TRBD1 (6 bases). V was pared by 5 bases and J by 7 bases, with 20 bases between. Germline CDR1 and CDR2: DFQATT and SNEGSKA (reference sequence). CDR3 length equals 14 residues. The CDR3 DNA follows: TGCAGTGCTCCCCCATCGGGACACGAAGGGACCCAGTACTTC. This translates into CSAPPSGHEGTQYF.

This clonotype was recorded many times. The chain uses TRBV5-1 and TRBJ2-1; D uncertain. V lost 3 bases and J 5 bases, leaving 6 bases between the germline ends. This CDR3 is built from 12 residues. From germline, CDR1 is SGHRS and CDR2 YFSETQ. The CDR3 here is CASSSNHNEQFF. In DNA form, the CDR3 reads TGCGCCAGCAGCTCGAACCACAATGAGCAGTTCTTC.

With regard to this clonotype: This may be a read error, as it is one base from a much larger clone. The chain recombines TRBV14 with TRBJ2-5; 14 bases align to TRBD2. The CDR3 has 15 amino acids. Germline lookup yields CDR1 SGHDN and CDR2 FVKESK. The CDR3 reads CASSPGLAGGETLYF. The CDR3 DNA is TGTGCCAGCAGCCCTGGACTAGCGGGAGGTGAGACCCTGTACTTC.

This clonotype was observed many times. The chain links TRBV6-6 to TRBJ2-1, with D possibly being TRBD1 or TRBD2 (5 bases each). Germline V gives CDR1 MNHNY, CDR2 SVGAGI (reference sequence). This CDR3 contains 16 residues. V gave up 5 bases and J gave up 0 bases, with 14 bases separating them. The CDR3 bases are TGTGCCAGCAGTCCCTCCGGGACCTTCTCCTACAATGAGCAGTTCTTC. Protein sequence: CASSPSGTFSYNEQFF.

On this clonotype: Given a much more abundant clone one base away, this may be a read error. The chain links TRBV5-1 to TRBJ1-6; D not certain. V dropped 10 bases and J dropped 10 bases, with 15 bases sitting between them. This CDR3 has 12 residues. Germline CDR1 and CDR2: SGHRS and YFSETQ. The CDR3 loop is CAPKRARSPLHF. The CDR3 DNA follows: TGCGCCCCAAAGCGGGCGAGGTCACCCCTCCACTTT. Looking up the rest from reference TRBV5-1 and TRBJ1-6 gives the full variable domain: KAGVTQTPRYLIKTRGQQVTLSCSPISGHRSVSWYQQTPGQGLQFLFEYFSETQRNKGNFPGRFSGRQFSNSRSEMNVSTLELGDSALYLCAPKRARSPLHFGNGTRLTVT.

This clonotype was found a few times. The chain has TRBV9 and TRBJ1-2; D is unclear. Germline CDR1 reads SGDLS; CDR2 reads YYNGEE. The CDR3 runs to 12 residues. Deletions cut 2 bases from V and 7 bases from J, with 9 bases between. CDR3 nucleotides: TGTGCCAGCAGCGTTGATGGAGTTGGCTACACCTTC. It translates to CASSVDGVGYTF.

In DNA form, the CDR3 reads TGTGCCAGCAGTTACTCGGGGACTAGATACAATGAGCAGTTCTTC. This encodes CASSYSGTRYNEQFF. This chain uses TRBV6-6 with TRBJ2-1, with 8 bases that match TRBD2. The germline V gene has CDR1 MNHNY and CDR2 SVGAGI (reference sequence). The CDR3 totals 15 residues. V was pared by 0 bases and J by 4 bases, with 2 bases of the junction left unmatched.

Turning to this clonotype: A much larger clone differs from this one at a single base, so this may be a read error. The chain uses TRBV6-6 and TRBJ2-7, with D perhaps assigned TRBD1 or TRBD2 (6 bases each). Germline CDR1 is MNHNY and CDR2 is SVGAGI (reference sequence). This CDR3 has 16 residues. CDR3 region: CASRYSGQGTYNEQYF. The CDR3 DNA sequence: TGTGCCAGCCGTTACAGCGGGCAGGGGACTTACAATGAGCAGTACTTC.

This chain uses TRBV29-1 with TRBJ2-5; 7 bases map to TRBD1. Germline CDR1 SQVTM, CDR2 ANQGSEA. The CDR3 extends over 16 amino acids. V was pared by 2 bases and J by 1 base, with 10 bases of the junction left unmatched. This CDR3 is CSVESGEGAPQETQYF. In DNA, the CDR3 is TGCAGCGTTGAATCGGGTGAGGGGGCCCCCCAAGAGACCCAGTACTTC.